Listed below are T cell receptor beta chains from one sample, sequenced in a study of blood T cell repertoires in COVID-19. Sequencing used immunoSEQ multiplex PCR; TCRdb keeps in-frame clones, though not all of them. The profile covers about 150,000 clones, with roughly 78% appearing a single time and approximately 14% taken by the ten largest. Sequenced input: peripheral blood. These receptors were collected from a human donor with acute or convalescent COVID-19. The donor label of this sample is uncertain. Both conserved end residues are part of each CDR3. The order of the fields is D gene, clone size, J gene, V gene, CDR3 DNA, CDR3 protein. D genes are given only for firm matches. Clone size is stated in some rows and not others, as once, few, many or a class when expanded.

d_gene: .
abundance: .
j_gene: TRBJ1-4
v_gene: TRBV29-1
CDR3nt: TGCAGCGTGAAAGGTTGGAGCCTTAATGAAAAACTGTTTTTT
CDR3aa: CSVKGWSLNEKLFF

d_gene: .
abundance: .
j_gene: TRBJ1-1
v_gene: TRBV15
CDR3nt: TGTGCCACCAGCAGAGAAGGCAGGGAAACTTTCTTT
CDR3aa: CATSREGRETFF

d_gene: .
abundance: .
j_gene: TRBJ1-2
v_gene: TRBV6-5
CDR3nt: TGTGCCAGCAGTTACGGGCCACAGGGAGGCTACACCTTC
CDR3aa: CASSYGPQGGYTF

d_gene: TRBD1
abundance: .
j_gene: TRBJ1-3
v_gene: TRBV9
CDR3nt: TGTGCCAGCAGCGCCCGACAGGGGCCTTCCTCTGGAAACACCATATATTTT
CDR3aa: CASSARQGPSSGNTIYF

d_gene: TRBD1
abundance: .
j_gene: TRBJ1-1
v_gene: TRBV30
CDR3nt: TGTGCCTGGAGTGGCGGGACAGGGGGGAACACTGAAGCTTTCTTT
CDR3aa: CAWSGGTGGNTEAFF

d_gene: .
abundance: few
j_gene: TRBJ1-1
v_gene: TRBV18
CDR3nt: TGTGCCAGCTTCCAGCGGAGGACTGAAGCTTTCTTT
CDR3aa: CASFQRRTEAFF

d_gene: TRBD2
abundance: .
j_gene: TRBJ2-1
v_gene: TRBV4-1
CDR3nt: TGCGCCAGCAGCCAAGGAGCGGGGACCTCCAGATACAATGAGCAGTTCTTC
CDR3aa: CASSQGAGTSRYNEQFF

d_gene: TRBD2
abundance: .
j_gene: TRBJ2-3
v_gene: TRBV10-1
CDR3nt: TGCGCCAGCAGTGAGTCGATGGCGGGGGGAACAGATACGCAGTATTTT
CDR3aa: CASSESMAGGTDTQYF

d_gene: .
abundance: .
j_gene: TRBJ1-3
v_gene: TRBV19
CDR3nt: TGTGCCAGTACCGACAGAGGAAACACCATATATTTT
CDR3aa: CASTDRGNTIYF

d_gene: TRBD1
abundance: .
j_gene: TRBJ2-7
v_gene: TRBV19
CDR3nt: TGTGCCAGTAGTATGGGAAGGGACAGTGGTCGCGAGCAGTACTTC
CDR3aa: CASSMGRDSGREQYF

d_gene: TRBD1
abundance: .
j_gene: TRBJ1-3
v_gene: TRBV29-1
CDR3nt: TGCAGCGTCGTCGGACAGGGAGGAAACACCATATATTTT
CDR3aa: CSVVGQGGNTIYF

d_gene: .
abundance: .
j_gene: TRBJ1-2
v_gene: TRBV5-6
CDR3nt: TGTGCCAGCAGCCTAGCGAGGTATGGCTACACCTTC
CDR3aa: CASSLARYGYTF

d_gene: .
abundance: .
j_gene: TRBJ1-4
v_gene: TRBV6-6
CDR3nt: TGTGCCAGCAAAGGAGCGCTGATTAATGAAAAACTGTTTTTT
CDR3aa: CASKGALINEKLFF

d_gene: .
abundance: .
j_gene: TRBJ1-1
v_gene: TRBV11-2
CDR3nt: TGTGCCAGCACCCTAAGAGGGGGGAGGGACACTGAAGCTTTCTTT
CDR3aa: CASTLRGGRDTEAFF

d_gene: TRBD1
abundance: .
j_gene: TRBJ1-4
v_gene: TRBV5-1
CDR3nt: TGCGCCAGCAGCGCCACAATCGGGACAGTTGAAAAACTGTTTTTT
CDR3aa: CASSATIGTVEKLFF

d_gene: .
abundance: few
j_gene: TRBJ1-2
v_gene: TRBV12-3/TRBV12-4
CDR3nt: TGTGCCAGCAGTTCGCCAGGAACCTATGGCTACACCTTC
CDR3aa: CASSSPGTYGYTF

d_gene: .
abundance: .
j_gene: TRBJ1-5
v_gene: TRBV19
CDR3nt: TGTGCCACCCAGGGGAATTTCAATCAGCCCCAGCATTTT
CDR3aa: CATQGNFNQPQHF

d_gene: TRBD1
abundance: .
j_gene: TRBJ1-5
v_gene: TRBV19
CDR3nt: TGTGCCAGTAGTAGAAAACAGGGGTCGGGCAATCAGCCCCAGCATTTT
CDR3aa: CASSRKQGSGNQPQHF

d_gene: .
abundance: .
j_gene: TRBJ1-2
v_gene: TRBV5-1
CDR3nt: TGCGCCAGCAGCGTGGGGGAGGCATATGGCTACACCTTC
CDR3aa: CASSVGEAYGYTF

d_gene: TRBD1
abundance: once
j_gene: TRBJ2-7
v_gene: TRBV5-1
CDR3nt: TGCGCCAGCAGCAAGCGTGACAGGGTTCGGGAGCAGTACTTC
CDR3aa: CASSKRDRVREQYF

d_gene: TRBD1
abundance: .
j_gene: TRBJ1-6
v_gene: TRBV19
CDR3nt: TGTGCCAGTAGTTCCTCGGACAGGGACACCCTCCACTTT
CDR3aa: CASSSSDRDTLHF

d_gene: .
abundance: .
j_gene: TRBJ1-2
v_gene: TRBV2
CDR3nt: TGTGCCGGCTCCCAGGGTACTATCTATGGCTACACCTTC
CDR3aa: CAGSQGTIYGYTF

d_gene: TRBD1
abundance: .
j_gene: TRBJ1-2
v_gene: TRBV12-3/TRBV12-4
CDR3nt: TGTGCCAGCAGCAGTACAGGGGCTCGGGGCTACACCTTC
CDR3aa: CASSSTGARGYTF

d_gene: TRBD1
abundance: .
j_gene: TRBJ1-1
v_gene: TRBV5-1
CDR3nt: TGCGCCAGCAGCTTGGGGACAGGGGGCAGAGGGACTGAAGCTTTCTTT
CDR3aa: CASSLGTGGRGTEAFF